A selection of T cell receptor beta chains follows, all from one sample in a study of blood T cell repertoires in COVID-19. Libraries were prepared by immunoSEQ multiplex PCR; TCRdb keeps only in-frame clonotypes and omits some of them. Of 370,000 or so clones detected, more than 70% appear once; the ten largest clones hold 1.3%. Sequencing was performed on PBMCs or T cells enriched from blood (not recorded which). Every receptor here comes from a man between 25 and 39 years old who had recovered from COVID-19. CDR3s include the opening cysteine and the closing phenylalanine or tryptophan. D genes are given only for firm matches. A row's size may be missing; if present it is once, few, many or a size class.

>TRBV5-1|TRBD1|NA|TRBJ1-4
CASSIGTANEKLFF
TGCGCCAGCAGCATTGGGACAGCTAATGAAAAACTGTTTTTT
>TRBV19|TRBD1|NA|TRBJ1-5
CASRLSGGAGNSNQPQHF
TGTGCCAGTAGACTCTCAGGGGGCGCAGGTAATAGCAATCAGCCCCAGCATTTT
>TRBV9|NA|few|TRBJ1-3
CASGGGHFSGNTIYF
TGTGCCAGTGGCGGGGGACATTTCTCTGGAAACACCATATATTTT
>TRBV2|TRBD1|NA|TRBJ1-4
CASSGGTVVKLFF
TGTGCCAGCAGTGGTGGGACAGTCGTAAAACTGTTTTTT
>TRBV12-5|NA|NA|TRBJ2-6
CASGSSGANVLTF
TGTGCTAGTGGGAGCTCTGGGGCCAACGTCCTGACTTTC
>TRBV7-3|NA|NA|TRBJ1-2
CASSTTPATLNYGYTF
TGTGCCAGCAGCACAACACCAGCGACTCTTAACTATGGCTACACCTTC
>TRBV2|TRBD1|NA|TRBJ1-3
CASSKPGQGRQSSGNTIYF
TGTGCCAGCAGTAAACCGGGACAGGGGCGTCAGAGCTCTGGAAACACCATATATTTT
>TRBV27|TRBD1|NA|TRBJ1-1
CATKTGGTEAFF
TGTGCCACTAAAACAGGGGGCACTGAAGCTTTCTTT
>TRBV5-6|TRBD1|NA|TRBJ2-3
CASTSLVDRVTDTQYF
TGTGCCAGCACCTCGTTGGTGGACAGGGTGACAGATACGCAGTATTTT
>TRBV29-1|TRBD1|NA|TRBJ2-1
CSVEDLRGRGNEQFF
TGCAGCGTTGAAGATCTTAGGGGGCGAGGCAATGAGCAGTTCTTC
>TRBV27|NA|NA|TRBJ1-1
CASSYVGANTEAFF
TGTGCCAGCAGTTATGTGGGGGCCAACACTGAAGCTTTCTTT
>TRBV5-3|TRBD2|once|TRBJ2-1
CARSLGTSGPNNEQFF
TGTGCCAGAAGCCTGGGAACTAGCGGGCCTAACAATGAGCAGTTCTTC
>TRBV6-5|NA|NA|TRBJ1-1
CASSPTGSGSTEAFF
TGTGCCAGCAGTCCGACAGGATCAGGGAGCACTGAAGCTTTCTTT
>TRBV10-2|NA|NA|TRBJ2-1
CASSQHYNEQFF
TGCGCCAGCAGTCAACATTACAATGAGCAGTTCTTC
>TRBV7-3|NA|NA|TRBJ1-6
CASSSIPNSPLHF
TGTGCCAGCAGCTCCATCCCCAATTCACCCCTCCACTTT